Below, 5 T cell receptor beta chains from the same sample are listed, as sequenced in a study of CD8 T cells in ankylosing spondylitis. TCRdb passed the 5' RACE reads through MiXCR, listing each CDR3 protein once. The table lists 250,000 to 300,000 distinct CDR3 sequences, 20% of them singletons. Sequences were obtained from blood, either unsorted or a sorted T cell fraction (not recorded which). The receptors were sampled from a male donor with ankylosing spondylitis or in good health (not recorded which).

In its sample, this clonotype was seen once. This rearrangement joins TRBV5-1 to TRBJ2-3, with D perhaps matching TRBD1 (5 bases). This CDR3 spans 15 amino acids. Trimming removed 2 bases from V and 3 bases from J, with 13 bases in between. Germline loops: CDR1 SGHRS, CDR2 YFSETQ. The CDR3, as DNA: TGCGCCAGCAGCTTACGGCCAGGGTGGACAGATACGCAGTATTTT. Amino acid sequence: CASSLRPGWTDTQYF.

The chain combines TRBV2 with TRBJ2-5; 14 bases line up with TRBD2. Germline CDR1 and CDR2: SNHLY and FYNNEI. V trimming: 3 bases; J trimming: 3 bases; junction bases outside the gene matches: 6. CDR3 length: 17 amino acids. As DNA, the CDR3 is TGTGCCAGCAGTGATATTTCGGGACTAGCGGGGGAAGAGACCCAGTACTTC. Amino acids: CASSDISGLAGEETQYF.

The CDR3 region is CASSEQGGEQFF. The CDR3 coding sequence is TGTGCCAGCAGCGAACAGGGAGGGGAGCAGTTCTTC. This sequence joins TRBV7-2 and TRBJ2-1; D is perhaps TRBD2 (7 bases). V dropped 5 bases and J dropped 10 bases, with 12 bases sitting between them. The CDR3 runs to 12 residues. Germline V gene lookup returns CDR1 SGHTA and CDR2 FQGNSA.

This chain joins TRBV15 and TRBJ1-4; TRBD1 is a possible D gene (5 bases). Germline CDR1 and CDR2: LNHNV and YYDKDF (reference sequence). This CDR3 contains 16 residues. V lost 0 bases to trimming and J lost 7 bases, with 15 bases between them. CDR3 protein: CATSRDSRGESEKLFF. CDR3 coding DNA: TGTGCCACCAGCAGAGATTCTCGGGGCGAAAGTGAAAAACTGTTTTTT.

This clonotype appeared a few times. V is TRBV10-2 and J is TRBJ2-5; D might be TRBD1 (5 bases). Germline-derived CDR1 and CDR2 are WSHSY and SAAADI. V lost 0 bases and J lost 7, with 12 bases in between. The CDR3 has 14 residues. The CDR3 here is CASSESPGRGTQYF. The CDR3 DNA follows: TGCGCCAGCAGTGAGTCCCCAGGGCGCGGGACCCAGTACTTC.